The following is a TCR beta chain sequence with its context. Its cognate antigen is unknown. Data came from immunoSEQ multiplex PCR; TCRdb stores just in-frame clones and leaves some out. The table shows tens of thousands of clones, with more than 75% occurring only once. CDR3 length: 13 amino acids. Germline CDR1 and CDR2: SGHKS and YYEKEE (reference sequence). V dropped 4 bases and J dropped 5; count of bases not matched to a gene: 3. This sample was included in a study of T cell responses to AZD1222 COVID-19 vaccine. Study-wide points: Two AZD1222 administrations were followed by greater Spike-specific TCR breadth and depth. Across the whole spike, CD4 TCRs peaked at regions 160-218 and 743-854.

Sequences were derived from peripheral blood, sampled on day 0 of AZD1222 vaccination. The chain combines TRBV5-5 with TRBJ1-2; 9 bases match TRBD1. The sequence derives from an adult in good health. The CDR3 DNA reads TGTGCCAGCAGCACAGGGGGCGCATATGGCTACACCTTC. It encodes CASSTGGAYGYTF.